This is a list of T cell receptor beta chains from one sample in a study of OX40 agonist ivuxolimab in advanced cancers. Libraries were prepared by immunoSEQ multiplex PCR; TCRdb keeps only in-frame clonotypes and omits some of them. The sample includes under 50,000 clones, almost 80% of them seen just once. The specimen was CD4+ or CD8+ T cells sorted from blood, collected in a trial of the OX40 agonist ivuxolimab. The receptor source for this set is an adult with an advanced solid tumor such as melanoma, head and neck, liver or kidney cancer. Each CDR3 is given with its conserved first and last residue. D genes are given only for firm matches. Size is omitted from some rows. Given values are once, few, many or a class for expanded clones.

D gene	CDR3 length	V gene	J gene	clone size	CDR3 DNA	CDR3 protein
TRBD1	16	TRBV6-7	TRBJ2-2	NA	TGTGCCAGCAGCCCAGGGGGCCCAGATTACACCGGGGAGCTGTTTTTT	CASSPGGPDYTGELFF
NA	15	TRBV7-2	TRBJ2-3	once	TGTGCCAGCAGCCGGGGGGCTAGTTCTCCAGATACGCAGTATTTT	CASSRGASSPDTQYF
NA	13	TRBV29-1	TRBJ2-3	NA	TGCAGCGTTGAATCCAGCGCAGGAGATACGCAGTATTTT	CSVESSAGDTQYF
NA	18	TRBV19	TRBJ2-2	NA	TGTGCCAGTAGGGTGACCCAGGGTAGGTCTTCGAACACCGGGGAGCTGTTTTTT	CASRVTQGRSSNTGELFF
NA	13	TRBV27	TRBJ1-1	NA	TGTGCCAGCAGTTTCGGGACGTTCACTGAAGCTTTCTTT	CASSFGTFTEAFF
NA	15	TRBV4-1	TRBJ2-3	NA	TGCGCCAGCAGCCAACCGGGGGAAGGCACAGATACGCAGTATTTT	CASSQPGEGTDTQYF
NA	15	TRBV4-1	TRBJ2-2	once	TGCGCCAGCACCAAAAGCCCAGGGGGGAACGGGGAGCTGTTTTTT	CASTKSPGGNGELFF
NA	16	TRBV6-5	TRBJ2-7	NA	TGTGCCAGCAGTTACTCAACGGGTCTGGTTACCTACGAGCAGTACTTC	CASSYSTGLVTYEQYF
NA	13	TRBV19	TRBJ2-1	NA	TGTGCCAGTAGTATCGTCCTCTACAATGAGCAGTTCTTC	CASSIVLYNEQFF
TRBD1	15	TRBV9	TRBJ1-2	NA	TGTGCCAGCAGCGCACACAGGGGCGGGGGCTATGGCTACACCTTC	CASSAHRGGGYGYTF
NA	17	TRBV4-1	TRBJ1-5	NA	TGCGCCAGCAGCCAAGATATGGCCGGGAGGGGGGCGGAGCCCCAGCATTTT	CASSQDMAGRGAEPQHF
TRBD1	12	TRBV9	TRBJ1-4	NA	TGTGCCAGCAGCGGACAGGGTGAAAAACTGTTTTTT	CASSGQGEKLFF
NA	14	TRBV11-2	TRBJ1-2	NA	TGTGCCAGCAGCCCCCGGGACACTAACTATGGCTACACCTTC	CASSPRDTNYGYTF
NA	12	TRBV7-8	TRBJ1-1	once	TGTGCCAGCAGCTTAGATAATGGGGAAGCTTTCTTT	CASSLDNGEAFF
NA	13	TRBV9	TRBJ1-1	few	TGTGCCAGCAGCGGAACAGTGAACACTGAAGCTTTCTTT	CASSGTVNTEAFF
NA	14	TRBV30	TRBJ2-7	NA	TGTGCCTGGAGCATCGGGCAGGGCCCCTACGAGCAGTACTTC	CAWSIGQGPYEQYF
NA	15	TRBV7-2	TRBJ2-1	NA	TGTGCCAGCAGAACGAGGAGGGATCCCTACAATGAGCAGTTCTTC	CASRTRRDPYNEQFF
NA	19	TRBV4-3	TRBJ2-1	NA	TGCGCCAGCAGCCAAGATCTCGCGGCTAGCAGTACCCCTCTCAATGAGCAGTTCTTC	CASSQDLAASSTPLNEQFF
TRBD1	17	TRBV7-8	TRBJ1-4	medium-sized	TGTGCCAGCAGCCCCCGGGACAGGGAGACGACTAATGAAAAACTGTTTTTT	CASSPRDRETTNEKLFF
NA	14	TRBV29-1	TRBJ2-3	NA	TGCAGCGTTGAAGGCGGAAGGGGCGCGGATACGCAGTATTTT	CSVEGGRGADTQYF
NA	13	TRBV12-5	TRBJ2-1	NA	TGTGCTAGTGGTTTCAGGCAGGGAGGTGAGCAGTTCTTC	CASGFRQGGEQFF
NA	14	TRBV6-1	TRBJ2-7	NA	TGTGCCAGCAGTCGGACGGAAAAAACCTACGAGCAGTACTTC	CASSRTEKTYEQYF
TRBD1	15	TRBV10-2	TRBJ1-1	NA	TGCGCCAGTACCGGGACAGGCAACGTCAACACTGAAGCTTTCTTT	CASTGTGNVNTEAFF
NA	15	TRBV6-5	TRBJ2-3	NA	TGTGCCAGCAGTTACTCTCCTCTAGCAACAGATACGCAGTATTTT	CASSYSPLATDTQYF
NA	13	TRBV19	TRBJ1-2	NA	TGTGCCAGTAGTCCCTTCCCCCTGGATGGCTACACCTTC	CASSPFPLDGYTF
NA	15	TRBV5-1	TRBJ1-1	NA	TGCGCCAGCAGCTTGGTGGCCCCTCGGGACACTGAAGCTTTCTTT	CASSLVAPRDTEAFF
NA	15	TRBV5-1	TRBJ2-6	NA	TGCGCCAGCAGCTTGTCGGGCTCTGGGGCCAACGTCCTGACTTTC	CASSLSGSGANVLTF
NA	13	TRBV19	TRBJ2-5	NA	TGTGCCAGTAGTAAGCAGTTACAAGAGACCCAGTACTTC	CASSKQLQETQYF
NA	13	TRBV2	TRBJ2-7	NA	TGTGCCAGCAGTGAACGGGGCCCCTACGAGCAGTACTTC	CASSERGPYEQYF
TRBD1	17	TRBV7-2	TRBJ2-6	NA	TGTGCCAGCAGGGGGACAGGGGCCTTCTCTGGGGCCAACGTCCTGACTTTC	CASRGTGAFSGANVLTF
NA	13	TRBV19	TRBJ1-1	NA	TGTGCCAGTAGACAGGGCCTAAACACTGAAGCTTTCTTT	CASRQGLNTEAFF
NA	18	TRBV7-9	TRBJ1-1	NA	TGTGCCAGCAGCCGACCGCAGCTCGATACCCGGGGGGAAACTGAAGCTTTCTTT	CASSRPQLDTRGETEAFF
NA	13	TRBV5-1	TRBJ1-1	medium-sized	TGCGCCAGCAGCTCGGGGTCGAACACTGAAGCTTTCTTT	CASSSGSNTEAFF
NA	16	TRBV25-1	TRBJ1-4	once	TGTGCCAGCAGTGAAGTTGGTTGGACCGCAAATGAAAAACTGTTTTTT	CASSEVGWTANEKLFF
TRBD2	16	TRBV10-3	TRBJ2-3	once	TGTGCCATCAGTGAGAGCCGGACTAGTGGGGGGGATACGCAGTATTTT	CAISESRTSGGDTQYF
NA	14	TRBV4-1	TRBJ2-1	NA	TGCGCCAGCAGCCAAGAAATTGCGGGGGCTGAGCAGTTCTTC	CASSQEIAGAEQFF
NA	15	TRBV2	TRBJ2-1	NA	TGTGCCAGCAGTGTTTCAAGGGGGGGTAGAGATGAGCAGTTCTTC	CASSVSRGGRDEQFF
TRBD1	16	TRBV6-5	TRBJ2-7	NA	TGTGCCAGCAGTTACCAGGGACAGGGGAACTCCTACGAGCAGTACTTC	CASSYQGQGNSYEQYF
TRBD1	16	TRBV19	TRBJ2-5	NA	TGTGCCAGTACCCCCGGGCAGGGGGCGCCCCGGGAGACCCAGTACTTC	CASTPGQGAPRETQYF
NA	19	TRBV14	TRBJ2-1	once	TGTGCCAGCAGCCCCTACGGAATATCGGGGGAAAAGGGCGGGAATGAGCAGTTCTTC	CASSPYGISGEKGGNEQFF
NA	14	TRBV4-1	TRBJ1-1	NA	TGCGCCAGCCGAACCTACAGCATGAACACTGAAGCTTTCTTT	CASRTYSMNTEAFF
TRBD1	16	TRBV27	TRBJ1-1	NA	TGTGCCAGCAGCCCCCGGGGACAGGGAGGATTCACTGAAGCTTTCTTT	CASSPRGQGGFTEAFF
NA	13	TRBV30	TRBJ1-2	few	TGTGCCTGGAGAGAGGGAGGACCTTATGGCTACACCTTC	CAWREGGPYGYTF
NA	16	TRBV10-1	TRBJ2-7	few	TGCGCCAGCAGTGAGTCTTTATGGCCATGGGGCTACGAGCAGTACTTC	CASSESLWPWGYEQYF
NA	17	TRBV18	TRBJ2-1	NA	TGTGCCAGTGCCTCCACGGGTCCCCAGGTCGGGTACAATGAGCAGTTCTTC	CASASTGPQVGYNEQFF
NA	14	TRBV27	TRBJ1-3	once	TGTGCCAGCAGGTCTGGGGCCTCTGGAAACACCATATATTTT	CASRSGASGNTIYF
NA	15	TRBV2	TRBJ2-6	NA	TGTGCCAGCAGTGAAACCCGCTCTGGGGCCAACGTCCTGACTTTC	CASSETRSGANVLTF
TRBD1	13	TRBV30	TRBJ2-1	NA	TGTGCCTGGAGTGCCCAGACAGGGGGTGAGCAGTTCTTC	CAWSAQTGGEQFF
NA	11	TRBV20-1	TRBJ2-7	many	TGCAGTGCTAGCCGGAACTACGAGCAGTACTTC	CSASRNYEQYF
NA	20	TRBV27	TRBJ1-3	NA	TGTGCCAGCAGTTTATCGTTAGGGCAGGGTTATCCCTACTCTGGAAACACCATATATTTT	CASSLSLGQGYPYSGNTIYF
NA	14	TRBV6-6	TRBJ1-3	NA	TGTGCCAGCACCCCAATCTTACGAGGAAACACCATATATTTT	CASTPILRGNTIYF
NA	14	TRBV10-3	TRBJ1-5	NA	TGTGCCATCAGGGACCCGGGGGGCGATCAGCCCCAGCATTTT	CAIRDPGGDQPQHF
TRBD2	16	TRBV30	TRBJ2-3	NA	TGTGCCTGGAGTCCTTGGACTAGCGGGGGGTCGGATACGCAGTATTTT	CAWSPWTSGGSDTQYF
NA	15	TRBV5-4	TRBJ1-3	NA	TGTGCCAGCAGCATACAGGGTATCTCTGGAAACACCATATATTTT	CASSIQGISGNTIYF
TRBD1	15	TRBV9	TRBJ1-6	NA	TGTGCCAGCAGCTCGGCCGGGACAGGTGATTCACCCCTCCACTTT	CASSSAGTGDSPLHF
NA	14	TRBV4-3	TRBJ2-2	NA	TGCGCCAGCAGCCAATTTTCGTACACCGGGGAGCTGTTTTTT	CASSQFSYTGELFF
NA	13	TRBV5-1	TRBJ2-5	NA	TGCGCCAGCAGCACGGACACCCAAGAGACCCAGTACTTC	CASSTDTQETQYF
NA	15	TRBV2	TRBJ1-2	NA	TGTGCCAGCACCAGGGCCTTAATATCTAACTATGGCTACACCTTC	CASTRALISNYGYTF
NA	13	TRBV2	TRBJ2-5	NA	TGTGCCAGCAGTGACCTGCTTCAAGAGACCCAGTACTTC	CASSDLLQETQYF